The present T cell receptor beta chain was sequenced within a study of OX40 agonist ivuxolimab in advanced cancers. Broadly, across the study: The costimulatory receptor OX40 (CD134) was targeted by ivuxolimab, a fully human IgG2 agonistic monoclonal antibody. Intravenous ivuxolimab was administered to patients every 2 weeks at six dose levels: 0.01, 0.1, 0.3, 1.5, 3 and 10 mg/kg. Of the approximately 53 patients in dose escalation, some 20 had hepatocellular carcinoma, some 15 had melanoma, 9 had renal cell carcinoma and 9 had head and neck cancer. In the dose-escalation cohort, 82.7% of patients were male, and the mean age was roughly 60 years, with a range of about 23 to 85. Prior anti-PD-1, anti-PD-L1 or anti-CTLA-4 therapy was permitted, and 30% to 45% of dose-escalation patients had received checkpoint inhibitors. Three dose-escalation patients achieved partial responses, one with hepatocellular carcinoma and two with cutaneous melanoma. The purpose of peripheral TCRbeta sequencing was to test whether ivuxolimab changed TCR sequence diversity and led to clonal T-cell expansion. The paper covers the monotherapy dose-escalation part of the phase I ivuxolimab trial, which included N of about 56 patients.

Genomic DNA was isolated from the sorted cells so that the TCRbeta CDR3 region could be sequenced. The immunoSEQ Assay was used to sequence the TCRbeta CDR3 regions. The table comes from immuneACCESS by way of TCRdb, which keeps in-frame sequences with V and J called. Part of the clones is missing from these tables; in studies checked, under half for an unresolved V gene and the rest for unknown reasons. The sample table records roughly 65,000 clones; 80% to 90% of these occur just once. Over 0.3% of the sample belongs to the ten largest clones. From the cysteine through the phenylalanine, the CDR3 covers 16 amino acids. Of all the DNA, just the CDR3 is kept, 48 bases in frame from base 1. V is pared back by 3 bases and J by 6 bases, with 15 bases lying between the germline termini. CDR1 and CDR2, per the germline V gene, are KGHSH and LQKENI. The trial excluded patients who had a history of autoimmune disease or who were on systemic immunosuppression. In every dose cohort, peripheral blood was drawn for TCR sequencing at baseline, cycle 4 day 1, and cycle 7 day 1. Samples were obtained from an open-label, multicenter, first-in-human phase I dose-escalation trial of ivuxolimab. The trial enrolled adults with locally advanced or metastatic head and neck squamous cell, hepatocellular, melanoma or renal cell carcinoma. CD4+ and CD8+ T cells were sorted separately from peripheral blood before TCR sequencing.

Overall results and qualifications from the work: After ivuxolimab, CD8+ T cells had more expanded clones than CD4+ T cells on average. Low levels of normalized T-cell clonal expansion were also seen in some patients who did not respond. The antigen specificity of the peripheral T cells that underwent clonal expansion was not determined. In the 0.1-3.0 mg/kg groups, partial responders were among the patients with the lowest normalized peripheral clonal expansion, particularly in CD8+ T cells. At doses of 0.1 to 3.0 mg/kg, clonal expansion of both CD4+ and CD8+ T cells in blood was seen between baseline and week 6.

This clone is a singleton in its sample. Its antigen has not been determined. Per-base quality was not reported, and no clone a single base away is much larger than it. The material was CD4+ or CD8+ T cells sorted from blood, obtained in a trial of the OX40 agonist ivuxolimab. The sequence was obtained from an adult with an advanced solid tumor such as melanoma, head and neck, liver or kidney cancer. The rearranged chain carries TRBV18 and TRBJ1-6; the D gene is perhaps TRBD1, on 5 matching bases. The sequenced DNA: TGTGCCAGCTCACCTGACGGGCTCGGGGGTAATTCACCCCTCCACTTT. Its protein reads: CASSPDGLGGNSPLHF.